The present T cell receptor beta chain was sequenced within a study of T-cell reconstitution after alpha-beta-depleted transplantation in children. Study-level findings and limits: Diversity of TCRbeta at day 60 was high in some patients, arising from surviving recipient T cells and thymic progenitors. Where alpha-beta T cells came from about two months after transplant was reportedly several hundred expanded graft clones. Newly generated T cells supplied most T-cell counts and diversity one year post-transplant.

The sample holds many counts of this clonotype. The antigen remains unidentified. One junction end does not reproduce the germline sequence, and a read error may be involved. Preparing the TCRbeta library involved the use of unique molecular identifiers. TCRdb re-called the PCR reads through MiXCR, storing one row per CDR3 protein. Among around 450,000 distinct CDR3 sequences listed, 15% to 20% were seen once. Germline-derived CDR1 and CDR2 are SGHAT and FQNNGV. This CDR3 has 14 residues. This chain connects TRBV11-2 to TRBJ2-7; D is possibly TRBD1 (6 bases). Source: PBMCs, mostly from graft donor cells, taken 360 days after TCRalphabeta/CD19-depleted stem cell transplant. The TCR originated in a boy in the first two years of life who had a stem cell transplant for Wiskott-Aldrich syndrome, so the T cells may come from the graft donor. DNA of the CDR3: TGTGCCAGCAGTTTAGTGACAGGTTCCTACGAGCAGTACTTC. Protein: CASSLVTGSYEQYF.